A selection of T cell receptor beta chains follows, all from one sample in a study of monozygotic twins with inflammatory bowel disease. TCRdb re-called the 5' RACE reads and shows each CDR3 protein once, DNA omitted. The sample data list about 440,000 distinct CDR3 sequences. The sequencing sample was made of blood. All receptors derive from a human donor with ulcerative colitis or Crohn's disease, or a healthy co-twin of an affected twin (not recorded which). CDR3s include the opening cysteine and the closing phenylalanine or tryptophan.

v_call: TRBV10-3; j_call: TRBJ1-2; cdr3_aa: CAITGQGQDYGYTF
v_call: TRBV14; j_call: TRBJ1-1; cdr3_aa: CASSRTGGSVTEAFF
v_call: TRBV12-3/TRBV12-4; j_call: TRBJ1-3; cdr3_aa: CASSPSQGNTIYF
v_call: TRBV5-1; j_call: TRBJ2-3; cdr3_aa: CASSLEVRTDTQYF
v_call: TRBV5-1; j_call: TRBJ2-3; cdr3_aa: CASNRGVKAPADTQYF
v_call: TRBV20-1; j_call: TRBJ1-1; cdr3_aa: CSASWVNQITFF
v_call: TRBV5-1; j_call: TRBJ1-4; cdr3_aa: CASRMGRTNEKLFF
v_call: TRBV27; j_call: TRBJ1-1; cdr3_aa: CASSQTSTASHTEAFF
v_call: TRBV20-1; j_call: TRBJ1-5; cdr3_aa: CSADGKTGDQQTQHF
v_call: TRBV20-1; j_call: TRBJ2-2; cdr3_aa: CSATRARGPPDTGELFF
v_call: TRBV11-2; j_call: TRBJ2-1; cdr3_aa: CASSPRGGKASDEQFF
v_call: TRBV7-6; j_call: TRBJ2-7; cdr3_aa: CASSPIDSYEQYF